These 3 T cell receptor beta chains were sequenced from one sample in a study of shared clonotypes between healthy human individuals. Profiling relied on immunoSEQ multiplex PCR, and the TCRdb table lists in-frame clones only, not all of them. Found here are about 1.5 million clones, approximately 97% of them singletons; the top ten hold roughly 1.2%. Sequenced input: naive CD4+ T cells sorted from blood. Subset: CD45RA+ positively selected. These receptors were obtained from a man aged 30 to 45 in good health.

The V gene is TRBV7-2, the J gene TRBJ2-2; no definite D call. Germline-derived CDR1 and CDR2 are SGHTA and FQGNSA. This CDR3 is built from 13 residues. V dropped 6 bases and J dropped 7 bases, with 12 bases sitting between them. CDR3 DNA: TGTGCCAGCAGGTTCGGTGGTGGCGGGGAGCTGTTTTTT. Translating it yields CASRFGGGGELFF.

The chain combines TRBV7-6 with TRBJ1-1; TRBD1 aligns across 9 bases. CDR1 SGHVS and CDR2 FNYEAQ come from the germline V gene. The CDR3 has 14 amino acids. J lost 4 bases, V lost 5 bases, and 5 bases had no gene match. The CDR3 region is CASSQDRGGTEAFF. The CDR3 DNA sequence: TGTGCCAGCAGCCAGGACAGGGGAGGCACTGAAGCTTTCTTT.

The CDR3, as DNA: TGCGCCAGCAGCCAAGTAAACACCTATAGCAATCAGCCCCAGCATTTT. It translates to CASSQVNTYSNQPQHF. The genes are TRBV4-1 and TRBJ1-5; D is unresolved. Trimming removed 1 base at V and 0 bases at J, with 10 bases between. Germline values: CDR1 MGHRA, CDR2 YSYEKL. The CDR3 runs 16 residues.